Each of the 11 T cell receptor beta chains below was sequenced from the same sample in a study of T cells after posttransplantation cyclophosphamide. Methotrexate plus calcineurin inhibitor accompanied controls' myeloablative marrow transplants; sampling was 1 year later. Method: immunoSEQ multiplex PCR; TCRdb's copy keeps in-frame clones and lacks some. The table shows about 21,000 clones, with around 89% occurring only once. Sequencing used PBMCs, obtained about 360 days after allogeneic stem cell transplant with calcineurin inhibitor and methotrexate. The origin of the receptors is a female patient aged 25-39 years who received an allogeneic stem cell transplant from an unrelated donor, was CMV-positive, and had acute and chronic GVHD. Part of the T cells may come from the graft donor.

The CDR3 bases are TGTGCCAGCAGCGCCCCCCGGACTAGCGGGAGCAATGAGCAGTTCTTC. It yields the protein CASSAPRTSGSNEQFF. The chain joins TRBV11-2 to TRBJ2-1, with TRBD2 identical over 13 bases. This CDR3 comprises 16 residues. Germline-derived CDR1 and CDR2 are SGHAT and FQNNGV. The J segment lost 6 bases and the V segment lost 5 bases, leaving 7 bases of the junction unmatched.

This sequence joins TRBV2 and TRBJ2-1; D unclear. Germline V lookup: CDR1 SNHLY, CDR2 FYNNEI. V shed 3 bases and J shed 0 bases, with 9 bases lying between them. The CDR3 runs 15 residues. The CDR3 nucleotides are TGTGCCAGCAGTGACGACCGGAGCTCCTACAATGAGCAGTTCTTC. Translation gives CASSDDRSSYNEQFF. Full variable domain (missing parts from reference TRBV2 and TRBJ2-1): EPEVTQTPSHQVTQMGQEVILRCVPISNHLYFYWYRQILGQKVEFLVSFYNNEISEKSEIFDDQFSVERPDGSNFTLKIRSTKLEDSAMYFCASSDDRSSYNEQFFGPGTRLTVL.

In its sample, this clone was seen a few times. For the CDR3, the DNA is TGTGCCAGCAGCTTTCGATGGAGGAGACAGGGGAGTCAGCCCCAGCATTTT. Translated, it gives CASSFRWRRQGSQPQHF. The V call is TRBV21-1, the J call TRBJ1-5; TRBD1 was called by the table and not checked on the DNA. TRBV21-1 is designated a pseudogene. The CDR3 sequence is 17 residues long.

The genes are TRBV2 and TRBJ1-1; unclear D gene. CDR1 and CDR2 from the germline V gene are SNHLY and FYNNEI. CDR3 size: 11 residues. Deletions cut 2 bases from V and 5 bases from J, with 3 bases between. The CDR3: CASSELTEAFF. For the CDR3, the DNA is TGTGCCAGCAGTGAACTAACTGAAGCTTTCTTT.

This clone was picked up one time. This sequence joins TRBV7-2 and TRBJ1-2; D gene unclear. The CDR3 consists of 12 residues. Germline CDR1 is SGHTA and CDR2 is FQGNSA. Trimming pared 3 bases from V and 5 bases from J, leaving 7 bases between. The CDR3 bases are TGTGCCAGCAGCTTCGGGGAATATGGCTACACCTTC. Encoded protein: CASSFGEYGYTF.

This sequence joins TRBV27 and TRBJ2-7, with TRBD2 matching over 12 bases. The CDR3 contains 15 residues. Per germline, CDR1 MNHEY and CDR2 SMNVEV (reference sequence). The V segment lost 8 bases and the J segment 2 bases; nucleotides outside the gene matches: 7. CDR3 DNA sequence: TGTGCCAGCGGACCGGGACTAGCGGGCCCCTACGAGCAGTACTTC. It yields the protein CASGPGLAGPYEQYF.

In this sample, this clone turned up a few times. This specimen includes other DNA sequences encoding the same CDR3. This chain uses TRBV11-3 with TRBJ2-7; TRBD2 matches at 9 bases. The germline gives CDR1 SGHNT, CDR2 YENEEA. V lost 0 bases, J lost 0 bases, and 0 bases stayed unmatched. The CDR3 has 15 amino acids. The CDR3 bases are TGTGCCAGCAGCTTAGATAGCGGGAGCTCCTACGAGCAGTACGTC. The encoded protein is CASSLDSGSSYEQYV.

The chain recombines TRBV6-5 with TRBJ2-5; D is uncertain. V gave up 1 base and J gave up 5 bases, with 8 bases separating them. Germline assignment: CDR1 MNHEY and CDR2 SVGAGI. This CDR3 is built from 13 residues. As DNA, the CDR3 is TGTGCCAGCAGTTACTATGATGAGGAGACCCAGTACTTC. This encodes CASSYYDEETQYF.

This clone was recorded once. The V call is TRBV6-5, the J call TRBJ2-4; 8 bases fit TRBD1. Germline V gene data show CDR1 as MNHEY and CDR2 as SVGAGI. V lost 8 bases and J lost 3; bases outside the gene matches: 0. The CDR3 consists of 12 residues. The CDR3 bases are TGTGCCAGCGGGACAGGCAAAAACATTCAGTACTTC. This sequence encodes CASGTGKNIQYF.

The rearrangement uses TRBV10-1 and TRBJ2-5; 7 bases fit TRBD1. The V and J ends lost 2 bases and 6 bases, in that order; junction bases with no gene match: 6. The CDR3 extends over 14 amino acids. Germline loops: CDR1 WNHNN, CDR2 SYGVQD (reference sequence). DNA of the CDR3: TGCGCCAGCAGTGAGGAGAGGGGGCGGCAGACCCAGTACTTC. Translated: CASSEERGRQTQYF.

The rearrangement links TRBV10-3 to TRBJ1-2; TRBD1 matches at 9 bases. This CDR3 is built from 16 residues. Germline V CDR1 and CDR2: ENHRY, SYGVKD. V lost 2 bases, J lost 4 bases, and 8 bases stayed unmatched. The CDR3 sequence: CAISEEGTGFGYGYTF. Here the CDR3 DNA reads TGTGCCATCAGTGAGGAGGGGACAGGGTTTGGCTATGGCTACACCTTC.